Below are 26 T cell receptor beta chains sequenced from a single sample in a study of CD4+ T cells in melanoma. Sequencing was performed with immunoSEQ multiplex PCR; in TCRdb, only in-frame clones are kept and a portion is missing. The sample has tens of thousands of clones, 55% to 75% seen once. Sequencing used tumor tissue. The receptors shown here come from a human donor with melanoma.

In its sample, this clone was seen many times. The chain has TRBV5-3 and TRBJ1-1, with 7 bases lining up with TRBD1. TRBV5-3 falls under the ORF class, with uncertain function. The CDR3 runs to 17 residues. V lost 4 bases and J lost 2; bases outside the gene matches: 14. The CDR3 reads CARSPLPLDRLNTEAFF. The DNA for the CDR3 is TGTGCCAGAAGCCCGTTACCCTTGGACAGGCTTAACACTGAAGCTTTCTTT.

The J gene is TRBJ2-1, the V gene TRBV6-4; D is unresolved. Looked up from germline, CDR1 is MRHNA and CDR2 is SNTAGT. The CDR3 covers 14 residues. The ends were cut back, 2 bases at V and 5 bases at J, with 10 bases in the middle. The CDR3 region is CASSDTSRNNEQFF. CDR3 DNA sequence: TGTGCCAGCAGTGACACTTCTAGGAACAATGAGCAGTTCTTC.

The chain recombines TRBV7-2 with TRBJ1-6; 9 bases fit TRBD1. Germline assignment: CDR1 SGHTA and CDR2 FQGNSA. CDR3 size: 16 residues. The V and J ends lost 3 bases and 6 bases, in that order; junction bases with no gene match: 6. Here the CDR3 reads CASSFRPGQGNSPLHF. CDR3 DNA sequence: TGTGCCAGCAGCTTCCGCCCGGGACAGGGTAATTCACCCCTCCACTTT. Supplemented by reference TRBV7-2 and TRBJ1-6, the full variable domain reads GAGVSQSPSNKVTEKGKDVELRCDPISGHTALYWYRQSLGQGLEFLIYFQGNSAPDKSGLPSDRFSAERTGGSVSTLTIQRTQQEDSAVYLCASSFRPGQGNSPLHFGNGTRLTVT.

The CDR3 bases are TGCAGCGTTAGGGATGGGACTGAAGCTTTCTTT. Translated, it gives CSVRDGTEAFF. V gene TRBV29-1 combines with J gene TRBJ1-1; no definite D call. This CDR3 is 11 amino acids long. V lost 5 bases to trimming and J lost 5 bases, with 9 bases between them. From germline, CDR1 is SQVTM and CDR2 ANQGSEA.

This clone turned up a few times. The chain has TRBV7-9 and TRBJ2-3; TRBD1 agrees at 7 bases. The ends lost 2 bases at V and 4 bases at J; junction bases unmatched: 6. Germline values: CDR1 SEHNR, CDR2 FQNEAQ (reference sequence). The CDR3 runs to 15 residues. The CDR3 DNA reads TGTGCCAGCAGCTTAACAGGGGAGCACGCAGATACGCAGTATTTT. Protein: CASSLTGEHADTQYF.

J is TRBJ1-1 and V is TRBV7-2; D remains unclear. CDR3 length: 13 amino acids. In germline, CDR1 is SGHTA, CDR2 FQGNSA. V lost 1 base to trimming and J lost 10 bases, with 13 bases between them. CDR3 in DNA: TGTGCCAGCAGCTTAGACGTGGATCTTGCAGCTTTCTTT. This sequence encodes CASSLDVDLAAFF.

The chain has TRBV7-9 and TRBJ2-3; TRBD2 matches at 14 bases. Germline values: CDR1 SEHNR, CDR2 FQNEAQ (reference sequence). V gave up 4 bases and J gave up 6 bases; unmatched junction bases: 3. The CDR3 extends over 15 amino acids. For the CDR3, the DNA is TGTGCCAGCAGCTGGGGACTAGCGGGGGTGGATACGCAGTATTTT. Translating gives CASSWGLAGVDTQYF.

The chain joins TRBV5-6 to TRBJ1-5; D uncertain. CDR1 and CDR2 from the germline V gene are SGHDT and YYEEEE. The V gene lost 2 bases and the J gene lost 6 bases, with 18 bases spanning the gap. The CDR3 covers 16 residues. CDR3 in DNA: TGTGCCAGCAGCTTTTGGCAAGGAGGGAGGAGTCAGCCCCAGCATTTT. Translating it yields CASSFWQGGRSQPQHF.

This chain joins TRBV18 and TRBJ1-1; tentatively, D is TRBD1 (5 bases). This CDR3 is built from 15 residues. V was trimmed by 0 bases and J by 2 bases, leaving 10 bases between them. CDR1 and CDR2 (germline): KGHSH, LQKENI. The CDR3 loop is CASSPPHRQNTEAFF. CDR3 DNA sequence: TGTGCCAGCTCACCACCCCACAGGCAAAACACTGAAGCTTTCTTT.

V is TRBV11-2 and J is TRBJ2-7; 11 bases fit TRBD2. J lost 2 bases, V lost 1 base, and 4 bases had no gene match. This CDR3 comprises 16 residues. The V gene's germline CDR1 is SGHAT and CDR2 FQNNGV. The CDR3 sequence is CASSLASGGYTYEQYF. DNA of the CDR3: TGTGCCAGCAGCTTAGCTAGCGGGGGGTATACCTACGAGCAGTACTTC.

This clone was observed a few times. V and J are TRBV28 and TRBJ1-2; D is uncertain. The CDR3 is made up of 12 amino acids. Germline CDR1 and CDR2: MDHEN and SYDVKM. V was cut by 10 bases and J by 4 bases, with 13 bases left in between. CDR3 bases: TGTGCCACCTCAGGTTCCACCTATGGCTACACCTTC. Translated, it gives CATSGSTYGYTF.

This clone was counted between two and nine times. The chain employs TRBV7-2 and TRBJ1-5, with TRBD1 as a possible D gene (5 bases). The CDR3 has 15 amino acids. V was cut by 5 bases and J by 0 bases, with 11 bases left in between. CDR1 is SGHTA, CDR2 FQGNSA, per germline. The CDR3 loop reads CASSQDSFSNQPQHF. The CDR3 DNA sequence: TGTGCCAGCAGCCAAGACAGCTTTAGCAATCAGCCCCAGCATTTT.

The genes are TRBV7-9 and TRBJ1-2, with TRBD1 identical over 8 bases. J lost 2 bases, V lost 5 bases, and 13 bases had no gene match. The CDR3 runs 17 residues. From germline, CDR1 is SEHNR and CDR2 FQNEAQ (reference sequence). CDR3 DNA sequence: TGTGCCAGCAGCCTACGGGGACAGGTTGACTTGAACTATGGCTACACCTTC. Encoded protein: CASSLRGQVDLNYGYTF.

The chain carries TRBV7-2 and TRBJ1-5; no firm D call. This CDR3 comprises 13 residues. Germline V CDR1 and CDR2: SGHTA, FQGNSA. V was clipped by 2 bases and J by 6 bases, with 8 bases between them. CDR3 amino acids: CASSLSEGQPQHF. CDR3 nucleotide sequence: TGTGCCAGCAGCTTATCGGAGGGTCAGCCCCAGCATTTT.

This sequence joins TRBV18 and TRBJ2-1; no firm D call. Looked up from germline, CDR1 is KGHSH and CDR2 is LQKENI. The CDR3 covers 16 residues. The V and J ends lost 3 bases and 7 bases respectively, with 19 bases between them. This chain's CDR3 is CASSPSMLASLNEQFF. The CDR3 region has the DNA TGTGCCAGCTCACCGAGCATGCTGGCCTCCTTGAATGAGCAGTTCTTC.

V usage is TRBV5-4 and J usage is TRBJ1-2; tentatively, D is TRBD1 (6 bases). Trimming stripped 4 bases from V and 2 bases from J, with 9 bases between. The CDR3 length is 13 residues. Germline V gene sequence: CDR1 SGHNT, CDR2 YYREEE (reference sequence). The CDR3, as DNA: TGTGCCAGCAGCAAGGGGACAAACTATGGCTACACCTTC. Its translation is CASSKGTNYGYTF.

The chain joins TRBV25-1 to TRBJ2-7; 9 nucleotides agree with TRBD1. V gave up 2 bases and J gave up 0 bases; unmatched junction bases: 2. The V gene's germline CDR1 is MGHDK and CDR2 SYGVNS. The CDR3 loop spans 15 amino acids. The CDR3 DNA sequence: TGTGCCAGCAGTGAAGGGACAGGGAGCTCCTACGAGCAGTACTTC. It yields the protein CASSEGTGSSYEQYF.

The chain recombines TRBV6-5 with TRBJ2-7; D is ambiguous. V gave up 2 bases and J gave up 3 bases, with 5 bases separating them. The CDR3 covers 12 residues. From germline, CDR1 is MNHEY and CDR2 SVGAGI. As DNA, the CDR3 is TGTGCCAGCAGTTACGCTGGCTACGAGCAGTACTTC. Its translation is CASSYAGYEQYF.

The chain joins TRBV7-6 to TRBJ2-1; D is unclear. V dropped 2 bases and J dropped 0 bases, with 8 bases sitting between them. Per germline, CDR1 SGHVS and CDR2 FNYEAQ. The CDR3 length is 15 residues. The chain's CDR3 is CASSLTWSSYNEQFF. CDR3 DNA sequence: TGTGCCAGCAGCTTAACGTGGAGCTCCTACAATGAGCAGTTCTTC. Drawing the rest from reference TRBV7-6 and TRBJ2-1, the complete variable domain is GAGVSQSPRYKVTKRGQDVALRCDPISGHVSLYWYRQALGQGPEFLTYFNYEAQQDKSGLPNDRFSAERPEGSISTLTIQRTEQRDSAMYRCASSLTWSSYNEQFFGPGTRLTVL.

The V and J genes are TRBV11-2 and TRBJ1-3; tentatively, D is TRBD1 (6 bases). Germline V lookup: CDR1 SGHAT, CDR2 FQNNGV. Trimming removed 5 bases from V and 4 bases from J, with 15 bases in between. CDR3 length: 15 amino acids. CDR3 in DNA: TGTGCCAGCAGCATGCAGGGGCGCGGGGGAAACACCATATATTTT. It specifies CASSMQGRGGNTIYF.

The V gene is TRBV12-5, the J gene TRBJ1-1, with D tentatively TRBD1 (5 bases). The V gene lost 1 base and the J gene lost 1 base, with 7 bases spanning the gap. This CDR3 comprises 14 residues. Germline CDR1 reads LGHNT; CDR2 reads FRNRAP. CDR3 protein: CASGLGGQNTEAFF. The CDR3 nucleotides read TGTGCTAGTGGTTTGGGAGGACAGAACACTGAAGCTTTCTTT.

The chain carries TRBV7-6 and TRBJ1-1, with D uncertain. CDR1 and CDR2 from the germline V gene are SGHVS and FNYEAQ. The CDR3 is made up of 13 amino acids. V was cut by 5 bases and J by 1 base, with 8 bases left in between. The chain's CDR3 is CASSADTNTEAFF. In DNA form, the CDR3 reads TGTGCCAGCAGCGCCGACACGAACACTGAAGCTTTCTTT.

This clone was observed once. V usage is TRBV18 and J usage is TRBJ2-7; either TRBD1 or TRBD2 may supply D (5 bases each). This CDR3 contains 13 residues. Germline-derived CDR1 and CDR2 are KGHSH and LQKENI. Trimming shortened V by 1 base and J by 5 bases, and 9 bases separated the two germline ends. CDR3 DNA: TGTGCCAGCTCACCACTGGGACCCCACGAGCAGTACTTC. It translates to CASSPLGPHEQYF.

This clone was seen repeatedly, ten times or more. The chain couples TRBV7-8 to TRBJ2-7, with TRBD1 matching 9 bases. CDR3 length: 15 residues. The V gene's germline CDR1 is SGHVS and CDR2 FQNEAQ. Unmatched junction bases numbered 6, after V lost 5 bases and J lost 1 base. This CDR3 reads CASSVDRGGSYEQYF. The CDR3 coding sequence is TGTGCCAGCAGCGTAGACAGGGGGGGATCCTACGAGCAGTACTTC. The variable domain in full, with the rest retrieved from reference TRBV7-8 and TRBJ2-7, is GAGVSQSPRYKVAKRGQDVALRCDPISGHVSLFWYQQALGQGPEFLTYFQNEAQLDKSGLPSDRFFAERPEGSVSTLKIQRTQQEDSAVYLCASSVDRGGSYEQYFGPGTRLTVT.

The chain links TRBV6-6 to TRBJ1-5; D is perhaps TRBD1 (6 bases). V shed 4 bases and J shed 9 bases, with 16 bases lying between them. There are 14 residues in the CDR3. Germline V gene data show CDR1 as MNHNY and CDR2 as SVGAGI (reference sequence). The DNA for the CDR3 is TGTGCCAGCAGTTTGGGGGCCCGTGGGGGGCCCCAGCATTTT. Its translation: CASSLGARGGPQHF.

This clone was picked up a small number of times. The rearrangement links TRBV7-9 to TRBJ1-1, with D tentatively TRBD1 (6 bases). Germline CDR1 SEHNR, CDR2 FQNEAQ (reference sequence). CDR3 length: 15 amino acids. V lost 0 bases and J 5 bases, leaving 13 bases between the germline ends. The CDR3 region has the DNA TGTGCCAGCAGCTTAGCGCAGGGGCGAGGGACTGAAGCTTTCTTT. This gives the protein CASSLAQGRGTEAFF.